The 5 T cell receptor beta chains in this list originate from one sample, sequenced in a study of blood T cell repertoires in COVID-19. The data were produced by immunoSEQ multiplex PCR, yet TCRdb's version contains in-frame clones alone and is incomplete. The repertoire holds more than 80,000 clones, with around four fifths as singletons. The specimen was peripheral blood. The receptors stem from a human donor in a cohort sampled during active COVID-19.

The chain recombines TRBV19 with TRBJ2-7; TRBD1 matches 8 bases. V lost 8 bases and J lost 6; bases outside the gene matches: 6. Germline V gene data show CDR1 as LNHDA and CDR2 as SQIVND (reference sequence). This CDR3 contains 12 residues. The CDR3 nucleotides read TGTGCCAGTGACGACAGGGGAGGCGAGCAGTACTTC. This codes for CASDDRGGEQYF.

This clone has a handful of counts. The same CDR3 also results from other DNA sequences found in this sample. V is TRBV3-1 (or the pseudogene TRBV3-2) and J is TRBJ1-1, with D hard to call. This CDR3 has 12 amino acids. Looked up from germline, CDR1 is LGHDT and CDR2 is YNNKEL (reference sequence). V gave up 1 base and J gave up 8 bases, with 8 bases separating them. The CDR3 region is CASSQGGREAFF. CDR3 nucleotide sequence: TGTGCCAGCAGCCAAGGAGGTAGAGAAGCTTTCTTT.

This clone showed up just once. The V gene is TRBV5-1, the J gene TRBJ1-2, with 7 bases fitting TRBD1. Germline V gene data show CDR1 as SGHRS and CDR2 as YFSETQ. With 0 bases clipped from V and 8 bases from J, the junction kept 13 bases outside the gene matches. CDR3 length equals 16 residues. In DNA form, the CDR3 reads TGCGCCAGCAGCTTGGCCGCGGACAGGAATCCGGGAGGCTACACCTTC. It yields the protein CASSLAADRNPGGYTF.

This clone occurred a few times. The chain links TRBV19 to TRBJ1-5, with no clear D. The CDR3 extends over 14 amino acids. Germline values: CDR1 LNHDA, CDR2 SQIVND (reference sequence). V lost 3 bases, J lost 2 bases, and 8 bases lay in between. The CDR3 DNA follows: TGTGCCAGTAGTATTTCGAGGGGCAATCAGCCCCAGCATTTT. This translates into CASSISRGNQPQHF.

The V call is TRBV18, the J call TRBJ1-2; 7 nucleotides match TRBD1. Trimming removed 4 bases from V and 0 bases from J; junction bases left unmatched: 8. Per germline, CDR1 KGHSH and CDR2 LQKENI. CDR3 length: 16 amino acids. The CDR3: CASSRGDSITNYGYTF. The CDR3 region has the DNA TGTGCCAGCTCACGCGGGGACAGTATAACTAACTATGGCTACACCTTC.